This T cell receptor (beta chain) is drawn from a study of shared clonotypes between healthy human individuals. Study-wide results and limits: Several donors had about 5% of their naive CD4 clonotypes in common. Among the subsets, naive ones generally showed larger estimated richness than memory ones.

The ends were cut back, 0 bases at V and 4 bases at J, with 9 bases in the middle. The CDR3 runs to 14 residues. Data came from immunoSEQ multiplex PCR; TCRdb stores just in-frame clones and leaves some out. The sample consists of under 2.5 million clones, less than 95% of them appearing once. As for this clone: Antigen: not known.

The genes are TRBV23-1 and TRBJ2-5; no clear D gene. TRBV23-1 is an ORF, with its function uncertain. The sequence was collected from a man between 18 and 29 years old in good health. Some clones in this sample may be carry-over from other donors' samples. Material for sequencing was naive CD4+ T cells from PBMCs. Subset described: CD45RA+ positively selected. This CDR3 is CASSQSCSLETQYF. The CDR3 region has the DNA TGCGCCAGCAGTCAATCGTGTAGCTTAGAGACCCAGTACTTC.